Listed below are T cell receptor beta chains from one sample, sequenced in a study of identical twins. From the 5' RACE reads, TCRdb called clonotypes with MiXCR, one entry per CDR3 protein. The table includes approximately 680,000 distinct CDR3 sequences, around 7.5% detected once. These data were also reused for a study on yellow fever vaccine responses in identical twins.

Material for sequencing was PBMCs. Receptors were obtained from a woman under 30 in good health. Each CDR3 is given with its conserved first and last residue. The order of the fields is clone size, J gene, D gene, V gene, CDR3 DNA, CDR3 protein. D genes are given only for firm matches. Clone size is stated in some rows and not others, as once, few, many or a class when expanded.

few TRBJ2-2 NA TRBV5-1 TGCGCCAGCAGCTTGAGGCCTATCGGGGCCGGGGAGCTGTTTTTT CASSLRPIGAGELFF
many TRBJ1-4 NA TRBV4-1 TGCGCCAGCAGCCAAGATATTGAAAAACTGTTTTTT CASSQDIEKLFF
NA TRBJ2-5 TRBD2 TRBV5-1 TGCGCCAGCAGCCGGATGACTAGCGGAGGCGAGACCCAGTACTTC CASSRMTSGGETQYF
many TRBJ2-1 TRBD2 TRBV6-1 TGTGCCAGCAGAAAAGCACAGGGACTAGCGGGAGTTAATGAGCAGTTCTTC CASRKAQGLAGVNEQFF
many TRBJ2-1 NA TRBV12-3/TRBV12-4 TGTGCCAGCAGCCCCACTAGGGTCAATGAGCAGTTCTTC CASSPTRVNEQFF
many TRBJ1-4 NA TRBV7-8 TGTGCCAGCAGCACAGGGTTTAGTAATGAAAAACTGTTTTTT CASSTGFSNEKLFF
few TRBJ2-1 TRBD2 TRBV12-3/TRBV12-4 TGTGCCAGCACCGGGGGGGGTTCCTACAATGAGCAGTTCTTC CASTGGGSYNEQFF
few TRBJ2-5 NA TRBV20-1 TGCAGTGCTAGAAGGGCCCCCCGAGAGACCCAGTACTTC CSARRAPRETQYF
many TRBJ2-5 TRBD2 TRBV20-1 TGCAGTGCTAGAGGACTAGCGGGAGAGACCCAGTACTTC CSARGLAGETQYF
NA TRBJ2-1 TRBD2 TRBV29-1 TGCAGCGTTGAATTGGGACTAGCGGGGTACAATGAGCAGTTCTTC CSVELGLAGYNEQFF
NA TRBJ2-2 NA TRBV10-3 TGTGCCGTAACCGGGGCACCCGGGGAGCTGTTTTTT CAVTGAPGELFF
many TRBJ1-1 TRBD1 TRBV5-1 TGCGCCAGCAGCCCCCGGGACAGGGGGCGGAAGACTGAAGCTTTCTTT CASSPRDRGRKTEAFF
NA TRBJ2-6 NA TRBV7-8 TGTGCCAGCAGCTTGCCGGAATTGGGGGCCAACGTCCTGACTTTC CASSLPELGANVLTF
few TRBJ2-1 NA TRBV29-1 TGCAGCGCAGTCGGGGCGGGGGCGGTTGCCAATGAGCAGTTCTTC CSAVGAGAVANEQFF
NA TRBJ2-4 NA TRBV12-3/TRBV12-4 TGTGCCAGCAGTTTCGGGACATTAGTGAACATTCAGTACTTC CASSFGTLVNIQYF
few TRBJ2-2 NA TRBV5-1 TGCGCCAGCAGCGGCACTACAGGGTCCACCGGGGAGCTGTTTTTT CASSGTTGSTGELFF
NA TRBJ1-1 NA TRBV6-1 TGTGCCAGCAGCCCATCGCAGGGAAACACTGAAGCTTTCTTT CASSPSQGNTEAFF
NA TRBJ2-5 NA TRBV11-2 TGTGCCAGCAGCTTAGATCTCGGGACTTCGGAGACCCAGTACTTC CASSLDLGTSETQYF
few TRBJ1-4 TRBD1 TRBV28 TGTGCCAGCAGTTTAGGGACAGATTATAATGAAAAACTGTTTTTT CASSLGTDYNEKLFF
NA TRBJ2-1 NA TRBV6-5 TGTGCCAGCAGTTCCCCCTTGGGGGGTCCCTCCTACAATGAGCAGTTCTTC CASSSPLGGPSYNEQFF
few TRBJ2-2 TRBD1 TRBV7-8 TGTGCCAGCAGCCTAGGGGGACAGGGGGCTTACACCGGGGAGCTGTTTTTT CASSLGGQGAYTGELFF
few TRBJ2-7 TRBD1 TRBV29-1 TGCAGCGTTAATGACAGGGGGGGTGAGCAGTACTTC CSVNDRGGEQYF